This TCR beta chain was captured in a study of monozygotic twins with inflammatory bowel disease. Study outcomes and limitations: The study found lower TCRbeta diversity (inverse Simpson) in IBD patients than in healthy co-twins. Twin pairs that were concordant did not differ from discordant pairs in repertoire similarity, possibly from limited power.

TCRdb derives one entry per CDR3 protein from the 5' RACE reads, leaving out DNA. The specimen's table records 350,000 to 550,000 distinct CDR3 sequences. As to this clonotype: Its target is not known.

The sample comprised blood. The origin of this receptor is a human donor with ulcerative colitis or Crohn's disease, or a healthy co-twin of an affected twin (not recorded which).

This chain's CDR3 is CASSLPGGTEAIF. The chain recombines TRBV5-1 with TRBJ1-1; TCRdb returns TRBD1, unconfirmable since there is no DNA. Germline V gives CDR1 SGHRS, CDR2 YFSETQ. The CDR3 has 13 amino acids. Filled out from reference TRBV5-1 and TRBJ1-1, the complete variable domain reads KAGVTQTPRYLIKTRGQQVTLSCSPISGHRSVSWYQQTPGQGLQFLFEYFSETQRNKGNFPGRFSGRQFSNSRSEMNVSTLELGDSALYLCASSLPGGTEAIFGQGTRLTVV.